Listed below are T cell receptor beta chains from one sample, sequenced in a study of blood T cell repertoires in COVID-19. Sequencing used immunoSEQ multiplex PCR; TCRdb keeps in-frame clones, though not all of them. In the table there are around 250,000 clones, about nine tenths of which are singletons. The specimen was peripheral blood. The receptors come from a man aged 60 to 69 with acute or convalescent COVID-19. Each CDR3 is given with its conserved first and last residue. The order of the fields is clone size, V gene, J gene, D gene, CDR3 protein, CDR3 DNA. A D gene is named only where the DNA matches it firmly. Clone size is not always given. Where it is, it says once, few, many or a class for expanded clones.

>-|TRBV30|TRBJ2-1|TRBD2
CAAGTSGNNEQFF
TGTGCCGCCGGGACTAGCGGGAATAATGAGCAGTTCTTC
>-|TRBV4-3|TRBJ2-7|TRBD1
CASSDTGVQEQYF
TGCGCCAGCAGCGATACAGGGGTTCAAGAGCAGTACTTC
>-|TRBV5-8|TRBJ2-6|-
CASSPSGANVLTF
TGTGCCAGCAGCCCCTCCGGGGCCAACGTCCTGACTTTC
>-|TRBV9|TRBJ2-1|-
CASSVDGGTDEFF
TGTGCCAGCAGCGTAGATGGCGGGACAGATGAGTTCTTC
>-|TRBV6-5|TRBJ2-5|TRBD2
CASSSGGGRETQYF
TGTGCCAGCAGTTCCGGGGGGGGTCGAGAGACCCAGTACTTC
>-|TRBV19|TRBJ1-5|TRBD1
CASSIGTGGNQPQHF
TGTGCCAGTAGTATTGGGACAGGGGGCAATCAGCCCCAGCATTTT
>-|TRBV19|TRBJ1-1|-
CASSIPPRVAGVRTEAFF
TGTGCCAGTAGTATCCCCCCACGAGTTGCGGGGGTGAGGACTGAAGCTTTCTTT
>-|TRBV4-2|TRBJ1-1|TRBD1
CASSQETNRGLNTEAFF
TGTGCCAGCAGCCAAGAAACTAACAGGGGATTGAACACTGAAGCTTTCTTT
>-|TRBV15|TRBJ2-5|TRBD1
CATSRDDRGASETQYF
TGTGCCACCAGCAGAGATGACAGGGGGGCCTCGGAGACCCAGTACTTC
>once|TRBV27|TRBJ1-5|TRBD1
CASRSGTGNQPQHF
TGTGCCAGCAGATCCGGGACAGGTAATCAGCCCCAGCATTTT
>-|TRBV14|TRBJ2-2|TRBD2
CASSRLGTSGIWGELFF
TGTGCCAGCAGCCGACTGGGGACTAGCGGCATATGGGGGGAGCTGTTTTTT
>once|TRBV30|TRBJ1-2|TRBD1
CAWSILTGDGYTF
TGTGCCTGGAGCATATTGACAGGGGATGGCTACACCTTC
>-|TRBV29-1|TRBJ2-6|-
CSTAILTSGANVLTF
TGCAGCACGGCTATTTTAACGTCTGGGGCCAACGTCCTGACTTTC
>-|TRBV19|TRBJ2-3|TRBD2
CASSPGTSGNTDTQYF
TGTGCCAGTAGCCCCGGGACTAGCGGGAACACAGATACGCAGTATTTT
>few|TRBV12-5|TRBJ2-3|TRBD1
CASGLGGGGTDTQYF
TGTGCTAGTGGTTTAGGGGGCGGCGGCACAGATACGCAGTATTTT
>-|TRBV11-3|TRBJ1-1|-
CASTLNRNTEAFF
TGTGCCAGCACCTTAAATCGGAACACTGAAGCTTTCTTT
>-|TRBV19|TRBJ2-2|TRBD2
CASSMRAGLGTGELFF
TGTGCCAGTAGTATGAGAGCGGGATTAGGAACCGGGGAGCTGTTTTTT
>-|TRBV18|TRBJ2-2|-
CASSPPTGEGTGELFF
TGTGCCAGCTCACCACCGACGGGAGAGGGCACCGGGGAGCTGTTTTTT
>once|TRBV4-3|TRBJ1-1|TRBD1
CASSLGTGTEAFF
TGCGCCAGCAGCCTTGGGACAGGCACTGAAGCTTTCTTT
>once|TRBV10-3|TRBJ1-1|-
CATQPSGSPNTEAFF
TGTGCCACCCAACCCTCAGGATCCCCCAACACTGAAGCTTTCTTT
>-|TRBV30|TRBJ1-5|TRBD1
CAWGLGGQQPQHF
TGTGCCTGGGGGCTAGGGGGCCAGCAGCCCCAGCATTTT
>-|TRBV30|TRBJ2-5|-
CAWARGRGQETQYF
TGTGCCTGGGCCAGGGGAAGGGGGCAAGAGACCCAGTACTTC
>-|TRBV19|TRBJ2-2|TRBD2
CASSVGLASAGELFF
TGTGCCAGTAGCGTGGGACTAGCGTCAGCCGGGGAGCTGTTTTTT
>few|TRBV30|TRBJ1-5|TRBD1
CAWSVDRGPNQPQHF
TGTGCCTGGAGTGTGGACAGGGGGCCTAATCAGCCCCAGCATTTT
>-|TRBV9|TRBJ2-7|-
CASSVSGSRSFLGQYF
TGTGCCAGCAGCGTATCCGGGAGTCGGTCCTTTTTGGGGCAGTACTTC
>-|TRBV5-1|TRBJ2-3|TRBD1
CASSLVAGGPTDTQYF
TGCGCCAGCAGCTTGGTTGCAGGGGGCCCCACAGATACGCAGTATTTT
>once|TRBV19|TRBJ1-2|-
CASSSPGQYYGYTF
TGTGCCAGTAGTTCCCCTGGGCAGTACTATGGCTACACCTTC
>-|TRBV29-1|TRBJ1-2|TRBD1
CSVEADRGRGYTF
TGCAGCGTTGAAGCGGACAGGGGGCGAGGCTACACCTTC
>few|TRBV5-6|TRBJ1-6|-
CASKGKNNSPLHF
TGTGCCAGCAAGGGGAAGAATAATTCACCCCTCCACTTT
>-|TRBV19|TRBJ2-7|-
CASSYLGGEQYF
TGTGCCAGTAGTTATTTAGGAGGCGAGCAGTACTTC
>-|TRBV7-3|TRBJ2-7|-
CASSLGPSAGQYF
TGTGCCAGCAGCTTAGGGCCATCGGCTGGGCAGTACTTC
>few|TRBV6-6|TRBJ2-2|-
CASSYQQKRTGELFF
TGTGCCAGCAGTTATCAACAGAAACGGACCGGGGAGCTGTTTTTT
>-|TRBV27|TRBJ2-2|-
CASSFWAGNMAGELFF
TGTGCCAGCAGTTTTTGGGCGGGGAATATGGCCGGGGAGCTGTTTTTT
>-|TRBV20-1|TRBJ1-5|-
CSASGQNDRNNQPQHF
TGCAGTGCTAGTGGGCAAAACGACAGGAACAATCAGCCCCAGCATTTT
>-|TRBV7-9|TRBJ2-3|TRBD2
CASSRRVAGGDTQYF
TGTGCCAGCAGCCGTCGGGTAGCGGGGGGAGATACGCAGTATTTT
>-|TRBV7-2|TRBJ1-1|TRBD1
CASSLQGVRTEAFF
TGTGCCAGCAGCCTACAGGGGGTAAGAACTGAAGCTTTCTTT
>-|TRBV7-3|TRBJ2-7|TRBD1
CASSSVPGQVYEQYF
TGTGCCAGCAGCTCCGTCCCGGGACAGGTTTACGAGCAGTACTTC
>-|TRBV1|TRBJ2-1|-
CTSSHGPFSYNEQFF
TGCACCAGCAGCCACGGTCCCTTCTCCTACAATGAGCAGTTCTTC
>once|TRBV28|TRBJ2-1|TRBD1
CASSSTTDRGYNEQFF
TGTGCCAGCAGTTCCACAACCGACAGGGGCTACAATGAGCAGTTCTTC
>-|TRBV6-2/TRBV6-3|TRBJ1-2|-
CASSYSYPNRYGYTF
TGTGCCAGCAGTTACTCCTACCCGAATCGATATGGCTACACCTTC
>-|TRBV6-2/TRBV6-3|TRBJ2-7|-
CASTPASGEQYF
TGTGCCAGCACCCCGGCCAGCGGCGAGCAGTACTTC
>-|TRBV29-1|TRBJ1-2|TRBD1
CSVERQGAGGYTF
TGCAGCGTTGAAAGACAGGGGGCGGGTGGCTACACCTTC
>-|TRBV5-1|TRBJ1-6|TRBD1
CASSLEQGGSSYNSPLHF
TGCGCCAGCAGCTTGGAACAGGGGGGGAGCTCCTATAATTCACCCCTCCACTTT
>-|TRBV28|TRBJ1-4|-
CATTRAGSVEKLFF
TGTGCCACCACGCGAGCAGGATCCGTCGAAAAACTGTTTTTT